A single count supports the clone carrying this T cell receptor (beta chain). Its antigen is still unknown. The record originates from a study of OX40 agonist ivuxolimab in advanced cancers. Study information: Patients received intravenous ivuxolimab every 2 weeks at 0.01 to 10 mg/kg. General study points: Antigen specificity was not determined for the expanded peripheral T cells.

The data were produced by immunoSEQ multiplex PCR, yet TCRdb's version contains in-frame clones alone and is incomplete. This table has around 66,000 clones, nearly 90% appearing once. CDR3 length equals 15 residues. V was shortened by 5 bases and J by 1 base, with 14 bases between the two germline ends. Germline loops: CDR1 SGHTA, CDR2 FQGNSA. The receptor was isolated from an adult with an advanced solid tumor such as melanoma, head and neck, liver or kidney cancer. This material consisted of CD4+ or CD8+ T cells sorted from blood, taken in a trial of the OX40 agonist ivuxolimab. The chain links TRBV7-2 to TRBJ1-1, with D possibly TRBD1 on 6 matching bases. DNA for the CDR3: TGTGCCAGCAGCCCTCCGGGACACTCGAACACTGAAGCTTTCTTT. Its translation is CASSPPGHSNTEAFF.